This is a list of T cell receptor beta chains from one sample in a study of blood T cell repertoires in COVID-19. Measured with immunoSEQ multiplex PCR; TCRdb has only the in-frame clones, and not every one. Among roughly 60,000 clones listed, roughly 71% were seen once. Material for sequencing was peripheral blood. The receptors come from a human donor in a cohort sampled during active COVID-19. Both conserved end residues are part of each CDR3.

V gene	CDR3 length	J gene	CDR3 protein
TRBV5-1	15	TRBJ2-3	CASSLEGHNTDTQYF
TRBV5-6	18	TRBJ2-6	CASSWGQARYSGANVLTF
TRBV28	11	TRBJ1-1	CASTLQGEAFF
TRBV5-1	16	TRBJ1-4	CASNNGTGAGNEKLFF
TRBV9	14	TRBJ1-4	CASSPGQINEKLFF
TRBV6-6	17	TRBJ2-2	CASSLLGAGQNTGELFF
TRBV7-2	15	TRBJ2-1	CASSLGASSYNEQFF
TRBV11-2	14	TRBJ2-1	CASSLDGTSYEQFF
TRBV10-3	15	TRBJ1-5	CAISEGGTRNQPQHF
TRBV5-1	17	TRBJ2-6	CASRPPAGMVGANVLTF
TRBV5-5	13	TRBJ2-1	CASSNRDSNEQFF
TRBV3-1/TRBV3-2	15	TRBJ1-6	CASSPQLGQASPLHF
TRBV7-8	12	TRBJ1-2	CASSRDIYGYTF
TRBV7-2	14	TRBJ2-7	CASSFGFMGSEQYF
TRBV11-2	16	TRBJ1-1	CASSFHLGGLNTEAFF
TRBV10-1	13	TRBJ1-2	CASSPDRNYGYTF
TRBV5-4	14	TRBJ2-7	CASSPGTSNYEQYF
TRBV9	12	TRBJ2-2	CASSPYTGELFF
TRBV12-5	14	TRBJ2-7	CASGKPSGVYEQYF
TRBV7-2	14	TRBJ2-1	CASSLLSSYNEQFF
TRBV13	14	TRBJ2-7	CASSLDRGRAEQYF
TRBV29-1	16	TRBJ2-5	CSVEDSGTSVSETQYF
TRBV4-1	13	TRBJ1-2	CASSQVTNYGYTF
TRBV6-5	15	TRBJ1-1	CASRQFIGGSTEAFF
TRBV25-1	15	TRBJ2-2	CASSESGRNTGELFF
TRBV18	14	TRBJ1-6	CASSPRGRDSPLHF
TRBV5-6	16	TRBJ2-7	CASSLEGGSRFYEQYF
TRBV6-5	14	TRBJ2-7	CASSYSGGGYEQYF
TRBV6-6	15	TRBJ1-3	CASSYGPASGNTIYF
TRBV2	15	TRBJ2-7	CASNLERRTTLEQYF
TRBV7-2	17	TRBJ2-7	CASSLGLAGGRSYEQYF
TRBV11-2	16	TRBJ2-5	CASSLDRQGGFETQYF
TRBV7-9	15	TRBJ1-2	CASSLTGTLNYGYTF
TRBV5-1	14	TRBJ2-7	CASGPGQGFYEQYF
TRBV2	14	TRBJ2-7	CASIRQGERYEQYF
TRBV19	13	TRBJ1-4	CASGSLTNEKLFF
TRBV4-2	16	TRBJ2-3	CASSQVAGGWTDTQYF
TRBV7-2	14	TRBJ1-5	CASSLEGTDQPQHF
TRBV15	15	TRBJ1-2	CATSEDRGLSYGYTF
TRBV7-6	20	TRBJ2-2	CASSLVVFLTGTANTGELFF